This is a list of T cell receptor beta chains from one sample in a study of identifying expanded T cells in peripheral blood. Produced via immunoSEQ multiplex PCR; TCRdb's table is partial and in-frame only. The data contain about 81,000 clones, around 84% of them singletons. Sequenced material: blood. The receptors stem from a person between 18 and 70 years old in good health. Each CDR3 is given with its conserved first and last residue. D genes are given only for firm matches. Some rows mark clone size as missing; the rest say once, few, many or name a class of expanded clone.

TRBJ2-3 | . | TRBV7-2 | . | CASSPVGPTQYF | TGTGCCAGCAGCCCCGTGGGCCCTACGCAGTATTTT
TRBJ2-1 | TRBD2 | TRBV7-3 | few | CASSLSSGSNNEQFF | TGTGCCAGCAGCTTAAGTAGCGGGAGTAACAATGAGCAGTTCTTC
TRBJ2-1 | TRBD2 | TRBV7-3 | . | CASSLFPREGLYNEQFF | TGTGCCAGCAGCTTATTCCCGCGGGAGGGTCTCTACAATGAGCAGTTCTTC
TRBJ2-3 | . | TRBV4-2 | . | CASSAQRPAPTLSTDTQYF | TGTGCCAGCAGCGCCCAAAGGCCCGCGCCCACGTTGAGCACAGATACGCAGTATTTT
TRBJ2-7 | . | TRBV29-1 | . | CSVVSDGTDGEQYF | TGCAGCGTTGTCTCCGATGGGACCGACGGCGAGCAGTACTTC
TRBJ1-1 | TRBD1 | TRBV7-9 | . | CASTGTGGTEAFF | TGTGCCAGCACAGGGACAGGCGGCACTGAAGCTTTCTTT
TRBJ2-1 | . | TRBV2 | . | CASSEARTGSSYNEQFF | TGTGCCAGCAGTGAAGCGAGGACTGGGAGCTCCTACAATGAGCAGTTCTTC
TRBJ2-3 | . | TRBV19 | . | CASSPRVHITDTQYF | TGTGCCAGTAGTCCCCGGGTCCACATTACAGATACGCAGTATTTT
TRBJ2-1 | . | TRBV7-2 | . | CASSLFVGTASYNEQFF | TGTGCCAGCAGCTTATTTGTGGGGACGGCTTCCTACAATGAGCAGTTCTTC
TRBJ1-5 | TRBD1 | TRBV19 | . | CASSKDRGGVQPQHF | TGTGCCAGTAGCAAAGACAGGGGGGGAGTTCAGCCCCAGCATTTT
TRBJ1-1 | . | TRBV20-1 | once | CSARDEGSPFF | TGCAGTGCTAGAGATGAGGGCAGTCCTTTCTTT
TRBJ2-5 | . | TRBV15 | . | CATSRDWGGETQYF | TGTGCCACCAGCAGAGACTGGGGCGGGGAGACCCAGTACTTC
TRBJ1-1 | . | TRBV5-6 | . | CASSLAAEAFF | TGTGCCAGCAGCTTGGCCGCTGAAGCTTTCTTT